Shown below are 23 T cell receptor beta chains from a single sample sequenced in a study of OX40 agonist ivuxolimab in advanced cancers. Sequenced by immunoSEQ multiplex PCR; TCRdb stores in-frame clones only, minus some. Among 20,000 or so clones listed, more than 75% were seen once. The material was CD4+ or CD8+ T cells sorted from blood, obtained in a trial of the OX40 agonist ivuxolimab. Receptors originate from an adult with an advanced solid tumor such as melanoma, head and neck, liver or kidney cancer.

This clone was observed a handful of times. The chain employs TRBV30 and TRBJ1-2; no reliable D call. Per germline, CDR1 GTSNPN and CDR2 SVGIG (reference sequence). This CDR3 spans 13 amino acids. V was shortened by 1 base and J by 6 bases, with 12 bases between the two germline ends. CDR3: CAWSAPLGNGYTF. DNA for the CDR3: TGTGCCTGGAGTGCACCTCTAGGGAATGGCTACACCTTC.

The chain links TRBV9 to TRBJ2-5; either TRBD1 or TRBD2 may fit D (6 bases each). CDR3 length: 15 residues. The germline gives CDR1 SGDLS, CDR2 YYNGEE. V was shortened by 6 bases and J by 4 bases, with 19 bases between the two germline ends. The CDR3 region is CASTSLSGAAETQYF. The CDR3 nucleotides read TGTGCCAGCACCTCGCTGTCGGGGGCAGCAGAGACCCAGTACTTC.

The chain employs TRBV14 and TRBJ1-3; D remains ambiguous. Germline values: CDR1 SGHDN, CDR2 FVKESK. With 1 base removed from V and 8 bases from J, the gap between germline ends came to 3 bases. CDR3 length: 11 residues. CDR3 DNA sequence: TGTGCCAGCAGCCAAGGGCACACCATATATTTT. Translation: CASSQGHTIYF.

This clone was seen once. This chain uses TRBV6-6 with TRBJ1-5; D not certain. V lost 5 bases, J lost 7 bases, and 9 bases lay in between. CDR3 length equals 12 residues. The germline gives CDR1 MNHNY, CDR2 SVGAGI (reference sequence). The CDR3 DNA follows: TGTGCCAGCAGTCCTTTCTGGCAGCCCCAGCATTTT. Translating gives CASSPFWQPQHF.

V gene TRBV6-5 combines with J gene TRBJ1-2, with TRBD1 matching 9 bases. Germline CDR1 is MNHEY and CDR2 is SVGAGI. This CDR3 is built from 15 residues. The ends lost 7 bases at V and 2 bases at J; junction bases unmatched: 8. CDR3 nucleotides: TGTGCCAGCATGCTACAGGGGGCTGAGAACTATGGCTACACCTTC. The encoded protein is CASMLQGAENYGYTF.

The J gene is TRBJ1-5, the V gene TRBV4-1; D gene uncertain. Deletions cut 4 bases from V and 1 base from J, with 11 bases between. The CDR3 covers 15 residues. The germline V gene encodes CDR1 MGHRA and CDR2 YSYEKL. The CDR3 nucleotides are TGCGCCAGCAGCCGTGATTGGATGAGCAATCAGCCCCAGCATTTT. As protein: CASSRDWMSNQPQHF.

The chain joins TRBV4-1 to TRBJ2-7; TRBD2 is a possible D gene (7 bases). The CDR3 contains 14 residues. Trimming took off 4 bases at V and 1 base at J, with 11 bases between the two ends. Germline assignment: CDR1 MGHRA and CDR2 YSYEKL. This CDR3 is CASSREGVSYEQYF. CDR3 DNA sequence: TGCGCCAGCAGCCGGGAGGGGGTTTCCTACGAGCAGTACTTC.

The chain is built from TRBV11-2 and TRBJ2-7; 10 positions match TRBD1. Germline loops: CDR1 SGHAT, CDR2 FQNNGV. The CDR3 consists of 14 residues. Trimming cost V 4 bases and J 5 bases; bases outside gene matches: 5. DNA of the CDR3: TGTGCCAGCAGCTCCCGGGACAGGGGTCACGAGCAGTACTTC. Amino acid sequence: CASSSRDRGHEQYF.

The chain is built from TRBV27 and TRBJ1-5, with a weak D call TRBD1 (6 bases). The germline V and J ends were trimmed by 5 bases and 1 base, with 15 bases remaining between them. The germline CDR1 and CDR2 sequences are MNHEY and SMNVEV (reference sequence). This CDR3 is 16 amino acids long. As DNA, the CDR3 is TGTGCCAGCAGTAGAGGATCGGGGGCGAGCAATCAGCCCCAGCATTTT. It is translated as CASSRGSGASNQPQHF.

The chain combines TRBV7-9 with TRBJ2-6, with D unclear. V gave up 4 bases and J gave up 0 bases, with 7 bases separating them. CDR1 is SEHNR and CDR2 is FQNEAQ in the germline V gene (reference sequence). The CDR3 sequence is 15 residues long. CDR3 residues: CASSSPYSGANVLTF. CDR3 in DNA: TGTGCCAGCAGCTCTCCTTACTCTGGGGCCAACGTCCTGACTTTC.

This rearrangement joins TRBV27 to TRBJ1-2, with D unresolved. Germline CDR1 reads MNHEY; CDR2 reads SMNVEV (reference sequence). V lost 6 bases to trimming and J lost 5 bases, with 16 bases between them. The CDR3 totals 14 residues. CDR3 amino acids: CASRGSGDIYGYTF. The DNA of the CDR3 is TGTGCCAGCAGGGGGTCAGGAGACATTTATGGCTACACCTTC.

The CDR3 spells CASSQVLSEQETQYF. The CDR3 DNA reads TGCGCCAGCAGCCAAGTTCTCTCAGAACAAGAGACCCAGTACTTC. This chain uses TRBV4-1 with TRBJ2-5; D is uncertain. CDR1 MGHRA and CDR2 YSYEKL come from the germline V gene. This CDR3 is 15 amino acids long. V was pared by 1 base and J by 2 bases, with 11 bases between.

This chain uses TRBV6-6 with TRBJ2-7; D remains unclear. V was trimmed by 0 bases and J by 4 bases, leaving 7 bases between them. Per germline, CDR1 MNHNY and CDR2 SVGAGI (reference sequence). This CDR3 has 13 residues. The CDR3 region has the DNA TGTGCCAGCAGTTACTCGAAGGGTTACGAGCAGTACTTC. Translated, it gives CASSYSKGYEQYF.

This clone turned up a few times. The gene calls are TRBV5-4 and TRBJ1-2; D may be TRBD1 (6 bases). The CDR3 has 15 residues. The V gene's germline CDR1 is SGHNT and CDR2 YYREEE (reference sequence). Trimming pared 7 bases from V and 3 bases from J, leaving 19 bases between. This CDR3 is CASGSLGARDYGYTF. For the CDR3, the DNA is TGTGCCAGCGGTAGCTTGGGGGCGCGGGACTATGGCTACACCTTC.

This clone turned up a few times. One end of the junction fails to match germline, which may point to a read error. The chain has TRBV14 and TRBJ1-2; D is possibly TRBD1 (6 bases). This CDR3 has 13 amino acids. The germline V gene encodes CDR1 SGHDN and CDR2 FVKESK. The CDR3 loop is CASSEDRTYGYTF. The DNA for the CDR3 is TGTGCCAGCAGCGAAGACAGGACTTATGGCTACACCTTC.

The V call is TRBV7-9, the J call TRBJ2-7; possible D gene TRBD1, 6 bases. V shed 4 bases and J shed 2 bases, with 9 bases lying between them. The CDR3 covers 13 residues. Per the germline V gene, CDR1 is SEHNR and CDR2 is FQNEAQ (reference sequence). CDR3 amino acids: CASSSHRAYEQYF. The CDR3 nucleotides read TGTGCCAGCAGCTCACACAGGGCCTACGAGCAGTACTTC.

Details on this clone: At one end the junction does not follow the germline gene, possibly because of a read error. The chain uses TRBV13 and TRBJ1-1; perhaps TRBD1 as D (6 bases). The CDR3 extends over 14 amino acids. Germline V lookup: CDR1 PRHDT, CDR2 FYEKMQ (reference sequence). CDR3 in DNA: TGTGCCAGCAGCGTAGGGGGGAGTAACACTGAAGCTTTCTTT. Translating gives CASSVGGSNTEAFF.

This chain uses TRBV15 with TRBJ2-7; D ambiguous. The germline V gene encodes CDR1 LNHNV and CDR2 YYDKDF (reference sequence). Trimming took off 0 bases at V and 2 bases at J, with 5 bases between the two ends. The CDR3 sequence is 13 residues long. CDR3 coding DNA: TGTGCCACCAGCAGAGACAGACCCTACGAGCAGTACTTC. It specifies CATSRDRPYEQYF. Full variable domain (missing parts from reference TRBV15 and TRBJ2-7): DAMVIQNPRYQVTQFGKPVTLSCSQTLNHNVMYWYQQKSSQAPKLLFHYYDKDFNNEADTPDNFQSRRPNTSFCFLDIRSPGLGDTAMYLCATSRDRPYEQYFGPGTRLTVT.

This chain connects TRBV11-2 to TRBJ2-2, with 8 bases that match TRBD2. The length of the CDR3 is 18 residues. Trimming took 5 bases from V and 2 from J; bases not matched to a gene: 13. Germline V gene lookup returns CDR1 SGHAT and CDR2 FQNNGV. CDR3 nucleotides: TGTGCCAGCAGCCCCAGCCGGGGGGCGGGGGGAAACACCGGGGAGCTGTTTTTT. Translating it yields CASSPSRGAGGNTGELFF.

The V call is TRBV6-6, the J call TRBJ2-3; 8 nucleotides line up with TRBD2. Trimming cost V 8 bases and J 4 bases; bases outside gene matches: 11. The CDR3 sequence is 15 residues long. Germline V CDR1 and CDR2: MNHNY, SVGAGI (reference sequence). The CDR3 DNA sequence: TGTGCCAGCCTGTGGGTAGCGGGGAGCCCAGATACGCAGTATTTT. Translating it yields CASLWVAGSPDTQYF.

This chain links TRBV6-1 with TRBJ2-1; 8 bases align to TRBD2. CDR3 size: 14 residues. Germline values: CDR1 MNHNS, CDR2 SASEGT. V shed 8 bases and J 4 bases; nucleotides not matched to a gene: 7. CDR3 residues: CASPSGGVYNEQFF. The CDR3 DNA reads as TGTGCCAGCCCGAGCGGGGGAGTTTACAATGAGCAGTTCTTC.

The gene calls are TRBV30 and TRBJ2-7; 8 nucleotides match TRBD2. V was clipped by 2 bases and J by 3 bases; unmatched bases: 6. This CDR3 is built from 14 residues. Germline CDR1 reads GTSNPN; CDR2 reads SVGIG (reference sequence). The CDR3 protein is CAWSFRGGFYEQYF. The CDR3 coding sequence is TGTGCCTGGAGTTTCCGGGGGGGCTTCTACGAGCAGTACTTC.

The chain carries TRBV4-1 and TRBJ2-1; TRBD1 aligns across 8 bases. CDR1 and CDR2 from the germline V gene are MGHRA and YSYEKL. This CDR3 has 14 residues. V shed 1 base and J 9 bases; nucleotides not matched to a gene: 5. Here the CDR3 DNA reads TGCGCCAGCAGCCAAGGCGGACAGGGTGGTGAGCAGTTCTTC. It codes for CASSQGGQGGEQFF.